This TCR beta chain was found in a study of OX40 agonist ivuxolimab in advanced cancers. At the level of the study: Every 2 weeks, ivuxolimab was infused into the patients intravenously at between 0.01 and 10 mg/kg. Averaging about 60 years in age, with a range of about 20 to 90, the cohort was 82.7% male.

This CDR3 has 14 residues. J lost 3 bases, V lost 1 base, and 3 bases had no gene match. Germline V gives CDR1 SGHAT, CDR2 FQNNGV. Concerning this clone itself: Its antigen is as yet unknown.

Some clones are missing from TCRdb's copy, which holds only in-frame ones; the method was immunoSEQ multiplex PCR. This table has roughly 42,000 clones, about 90% appearing once. Study-wide points: Among expanded peripheral T cells, antigen specificity went undetermined. Normalized T-cell clonal expansion was also low in a subset of nonresponders.

Sample: CD4+ or CD8+ T cells sorted from blood, taken in a trial of the OX40 agonist ivuxolimab. The V and J genes are TRBV11-2 and TRBJ2-7, with 7 bases matching TRBD1. The receptor was derived from an adult with an advanced solid tumor such as melanoma, head and neck, liver or kidney cancer. CDR3 sequence reads: CASSLAGQSYEQYF. CDR3 DNA sequence: TGTGCCAGCAGCTTAGCGGGACAGAGCTACGAGCAGTACTTC.